This is a list of T cell receptor beta chains from one sample in a study of cytomegalovirus exposure and HLA in healthy donors. The method was immunoSEQ multiplex PCR; TCRdb's version includes in-frame clones alone and lacks a portion of them. This table holds more than 85,000 clones, approximately 87% found once. Sequences were obtained from PBMCs. These receptors were taken from a woman in her thirties in good health and CMV-seropositive. Each CDR3 is given with its conserved first and last residue. The order of the fields is CDR3 length, J gene, clone size, V gene, D gene, CDR3 protein, CDR3 DNA. A D gene is named only where the DNA matches it firmly. Some rows mark clone size as missing; the rest say once, few, many or name a class of expanded clone.

cdr3_length: 16; j_call: TRBJ1-1; clone_size: -; v_call: TRBV7-8; d_call: -; cdr3_aa: CASSLGSRQGNTEAFF; cdr3_nt: TGTGCCAGCAGCTTAGGGTCTCGGCAGGGGAACACTGAAGCTTTCTTT
cdr3_length: 15; j_call: TRBJ1-1; clone_size: -; v_call: TRBV2; d_call: -; cdr3_aa: CASSEVGDVNTEAFF; cdr3_nt: TGTGCCAGCAGTGAAGTCGGGGATGTGAACACTGAAGCTTTCTTT
cdr3_length: 15; j_call: TRBJ2-1; clone_size: -; v_call: TRBV5-4; d_call: -; cdr3_aa: CASSLYGIGSNEQFF; cdr3_nt: TGTGCCAGCAGCTTGTATGGTATTGGTAGTAATGAGCAGTTCTTC
cdr3_length: 16; j_call: TRBJ2-7; clone_size: -; v_call: TRBV4-1; d_call: TRBD2; cdr3_aa: CASSQGVTSVPYEQYF; cdr3_nt: TGCGCCAGCAGCCAAGGAGTGACTAGCGTACCCTACGAGCAGTACTTC
cdr3_length: 12; j_call: TRBJ1-3; clone_size: -; v_call: TRBV27; d_call: TRBD1; cdr3_aa: CASTDRENTIYF; cdr3_nt: TGTGCCAGTACCGACAGGGAAAACACCATATATTTT
cdr3_length: 15; j_call: TRBJ2-2; clone_size: -; v_call: TRBV27; d_call: TRBD2; cdr3_aa: CASRKAGVYTGELFF; cdr3_nt: TGTGCCAGCAGAAAAGCGGGAGTGTACACCGGGGAGCTGTTTTTT
cdr3_length: 19; j_call: TRBJ2-7; clone_size: -; v_call: TRBV4-3; d_call: TRBD2; cdr3_aa: CASSQSWRRASGFSYEQYF; cdr3_nt: TGCGCCAGCAGCCAAAGTTGGAGGCGGGCTAGCGGGTTCTCCTACGAGCAGTACTTC
cdr3_length: 13; j_call: TRBJ1-5; clone_size: -; v_call: TRBV30; d_call: -; cdr3_aa: CAWSVGANQPQHF; cdr3_nt: TGTGCCTGGAGTGTTGGAGCGAATCAGCCCCAGCATTTT
cdr3_length: 16; j_call: TRBJ2-4; clone_size: -; v_call: TRBV5-1; d_call: -; cdr3_aa: CASSPSSVLGKNIQYF; cdr3_nt: TGCGCCAGCAGCCCATCTAGTGTCTTGGGCAAAAACATTCAGTACTTC
cdr3_length: 13; j_call: TRBJ2-1; clone_size: -; v_call: TRBV6-5; d_call: -; cdr3_aa: CASKKTAQEEQFF; cdr3_nt: TGTGCCAGCAAAAAGACAGCCCAGGAGGAGCAGTTCTTC
cdr3_length: 14; j_call: TRBJ2-3; clone_size: few; v_call: TRBV10-3; d_call: TRBD1; cdr3_aa: CAIMGTDSTDTQYF; cdr3_nt: TGTGCCATCATGGGGACAGACAGCACAGATACGCAGTATTTT
cdr3_length: 16; j_call: TRBJ2-7; clone_size: -; v_call: TRBV4-1; d_call: TRBD1; cdr3_aa: CASSQDLAGGMYEQYF; cdr3_nt: TGCGCCAGCAGCCAAGATCTCGCAGGGGGAATGTACGAGCAGTACTTC
cdr3_length: 15; j_call: TRBJ1-5; clone_size: -; v_call: TRBV27; d_call: TRBD1; cdr3_aa: CASRSGTGSNQPQHF; cdr3_nt: TGTGCCAGCAGATCCGGGACAGGTAGCAATCAGCCCCAGCATTTT
cdr3_length: 16; j_call: TRBJ2-7; clone_size: -; v_call: TRBV11-2; d_call: -; cdr3_aa: CASSLESGAVWYEQYF; cdr3_nt: TGTGCCAGCAGCTTAGAGTCCGGCGCGGTCTGGTACGAGCAGTACTTC